This is a list of T cell receptor beta chains from one sample in a study of blood T cell repertoires in COVID-19. The data were produced by immunoSEQ multiplex PCR, yet TCRdb's version contains in-frame clones alone and is incomplete. This table has under 200,000 clones, about 90% appearing once. Sequenced input: peripheral blood. The receptors were gathered from a man aged 18 to 30 with active or convalescent COVID-19. Each CDR3 is given with its conserved first and last residue. Each record gives: J gene, D gene, V gene, CDR3 DNA, CDR3 protein. D genes are given only for firm matches.

TRBJ1-1	TRBD1	TRBV3-1/TRBV3-2	TGTGCCAGCAGCCCCCTAGGACAGGGGAACACTGAAGCTTTCTTT	CASSPLGQGNTEAFF
TRBJ2-1	-	TRBV5-1	TGCGCCAGCAGCTTGGTCGGGGTTTTCTCCTACAATGAGCAGTTCTTC	CASSLVGVFSYNEQFF
TRBJ1-4	TRBD1	TRBV18	TGTGCCAGCTCCCCAGGACAGGGGGCTTTGGAAAAACTGTTTTTT	CASSPGQGALEKLFF
TRBJ1-2	TRBD1	TRBV29-1	TGCAGCGCTCGGACAGGGCAGGGCTACACCTTC	CSARTGQGYTF
TRBJ2-1	TRBD2	TRBV4-2	TGTGCCAGCAGCCAAGAGCCGCGGGAGGTAGACAATGAGCAGTTCTTC	CASSQEPREVDNEQFF
TRBJ1-2	-	TRBV29-1	TGCAGCGTTATCTTGGGGTCCGGGTCGGGGTATGGCTACACCTTC	CSVILGSGSGYGYTF
TRBJ2-1	TRBD2	TRBV7-2	TGTGCCAGCAGCTTTAGCGGGGCATACAATGAGCAGTTCTTC	CASSFSGAYNEQFF
TRBJ2-5	-	TRBV18	TGTGCCAGCTCACCAGTAACGGGGGATTATCAGACCCAGTACTTC	CASSPVTGDYQTQYF
TRBJ1-1	TRBD1	TRBV6-5	TGTGCCAGCAGTTACGAGACAGGGAGCACTGAAGCTTTCTTT	CASSYETGSTEAFF
TRBJ1-2	TRBD1	TRBV2	TGTGCCAGCACCAAACCGGGGACAGGGGGCCTTGGCTACACCTTC	CASTKPGTGGLGYTF
TRBJ1-4	TRBD1	TRBV30	TGTGCCTGGGTCGACAGGGATAATGAAAAACTGTTTTTT	CAWVDRDNEKLFF
TRBJ1-6	-	TRBV7-2	TGTGCCAGCAGCTCCCAACAGGGAACCAATTCACCCCTCCACTTT	CASSSQQGTNSPLHF
TRBJ1-6	TRBD1	TRBV7-8	TGTGCCAGCACCCGACAGGGGCTCGGAGCCGATAATTCACCCCTCCACTTT	CASTRQGLGADNSPLHF
TRBJ1-2	-	TRBV19	TGTGCCAGTAGTATGTCGCCGATAGATGGCTACACCTTC	CASSMSPIDGYTF
TRBJ2-5	-	TRBV7-2	TGTGCCAGCAGCCGCTTATCAGGCCACGAGACCCAGTACTTC	CASSRLSGHETQYF
TRBJ1-3	-	TRBV18	TGTGCCAGCTCACTCCAACAGGGTGAATCTGGAAACACCATATATTTT	CASSLQQGESGNTIYF
TRBJ1-1	-	TRBV5-1	TGCGCCAGCAGGACTGCGAACACTGAAGCTTTCTTT	CASRTANTEAFF